Given below is one T cell receptor beta chain in context. Assay used: immunoSEQ multiplex PCR; TCRdb lists only in-frame clones, some missing. Here the sample spans hundreds of thousands of clones, 75% to 95% being singletons. The treatment was: over 15 received Ad26.COV2.S at low or high dose, single or two shots; about 5 received placebo; per-sample allocation not given. Day 63 following the first vaccine or placebo injection was when the samples were taken. The data stem from a study of Ad26.COV2.S vaccination and SARS-CoV-2 variants. CDR3 length: 13 residues. CDR1 and CDR2 from the germline V gene are ENHRY and SYGVKD. Trimming removed 6 bases at V and 1 base at J, with 9 bases between.

The sequenced sample was peripheral blood, obtained in a trial of Ad26.COV2.S vaccine versus placebo. The J gene is TRBJ1-1, the V gene TRBV10-3, with D possibly being TRBD1 (6 bases). This clonotype was sampled from a person aged 18 to 59 who received the Ad26.COV2.S COVID-19 vaccine or a placebo. The CDR3 loop is CAIRDSQNTEAFF. DNA for the CDR3: TGTGCCATCAGGGACAGTCAGAACACTGAAGCTTTCTTT.